The source of this T cell receptor (beta chain) is a study of response to subunit inactivated influenza vaccine. This CDR3 is 15 amino acids long. The V gene's germline CDR1 is SNHLY and CDR2 FYNNEI. V shed 4 bases and J 2 bases; nucleotides not matched to a gene: 4. Each CDR3 protein gets one entry after TCRdb re-called the RT-PCR reads with MiXCR. The sample lists approximately 500,000 distinct CDR3 sequences, around 13% occurring once. This clonotype has at least ten counts. Its matching antigen is unknown. Study-wide findings and caveats: Authors suggested few new T cells are recruited by each seasonal influenza vaccination.

This clonotype was obtained from a man aged 45-65 years who received an inactivated influenza vaccine. The sample was PBMCs from blood, taken more than 35 days after vaccination. J is TRBJ2-1 and V is TRBV2; 8 bases are shared with TRBD2. CDR3: CASSVLSGTYNEQFF. Here the CDR3 DNA reads TGTGCCAGCAGTGTACTTAGCGGGACCTACAATGAGCAGTTCTTC.